Included here is one T cell receptor beta chain sequence, with context. Its antigen is undetermined. These data come from a study of cytomegalovirus exposure and HLA in healthy donors. The ends were cut back, 4 bases at V and 0 bases at J, with 17 bases in the middle. The CDR3 sequence is 16 residues long. Germline-derived CDR1 and CDR2 are SGHNT and YYREEE (reference sequence). Findings and caveats of the study: Of the V segments, some could not be distinguished, including TRBV6-2 and TRBV6-3, and were excluded.

The PCR ran on 60 Vbeta and 13 Jbeta primers. Only in-frame clones appear in the TCRdb table, and some are missing; sequencing was by immunoSEQ multiplex PCR. The repertoire holds 150,000 to 200,000 clones, with 60% to 80% as singletons. The chain employs TRBV5-4 and TRBJ2-7; D is perhaps TRBD1 (6 bases). This TCR was sampled from a man aged 40-49 years in good health and CMV-seronegative. The sample was PBMCs. CDR3 region: CASSTQTPGASYEQYF. The CDR3 DNA is TGTGCCAGCAGCACCCAAACGCCAGGGGCCTCCTACGAGCAGTACTTC.